Here is one T cell receptor beta chain with its context. Its antigen is still unknown. In the same sample, other DNA sequences code for this CDR3. Each PCR replicate from the sorted subsets contained about 210 ng DNA, which is tens of thousands of T cell genomes. Using immunoSEQ multiplex PCR, the repertoire was profiled, and TCRdb retains in-frame clones only, with some absent. The sample lists some 2 million clones; 85% to 95% were seen once. The V end lost 4 bases, the J end lost 4 bases, and 8 bases lay between the germline ends. Germline V gene data show CDR1 as MNHNY and CDR2 as SVGAGI (reference sequence). The CDR3 has 12 amino acids. This sample stems from a study of shared clonotypes between healthy human individuals. Study-level background: The donor group consisted of two women and a few men, aged 18 to 49.

Study-wide findings and caveats: Non-shared clonotypes displayed generation probabilities falling below those of clonotypes present in all four donors.

The source material was naive CD4+ T cells sorted from blood. Stated subset: CD45RA+ positively selected. The TCR sequence derives from a man between 18 and 35 years old in good health. The chain combines TRBV6-6 with TRBJ2-7; no clear D gene. The CDR3 here is CASSSRGYEQYF. The CDR3 coding sequence is TGTGCCAGCAGTTCCCGTGGATACGAGCAGTACTTC.